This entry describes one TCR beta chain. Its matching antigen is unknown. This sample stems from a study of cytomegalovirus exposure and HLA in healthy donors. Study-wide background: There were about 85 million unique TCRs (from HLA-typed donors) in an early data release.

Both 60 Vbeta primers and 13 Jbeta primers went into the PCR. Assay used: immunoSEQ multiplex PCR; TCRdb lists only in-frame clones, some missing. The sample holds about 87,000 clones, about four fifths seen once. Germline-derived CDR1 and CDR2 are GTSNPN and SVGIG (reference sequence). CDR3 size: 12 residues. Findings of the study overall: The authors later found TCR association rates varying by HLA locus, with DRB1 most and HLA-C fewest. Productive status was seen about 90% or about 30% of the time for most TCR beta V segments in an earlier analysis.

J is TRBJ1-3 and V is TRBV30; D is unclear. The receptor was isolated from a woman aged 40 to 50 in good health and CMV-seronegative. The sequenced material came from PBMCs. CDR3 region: CGCGSSGNTIYF. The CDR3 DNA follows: TGTGGTTGCGGGAGCTCTGGAAACACCATATATTTT.